This T cell receptor beta chain was obtained from a study of CD4 and CD8 cells across lung adenocarcinoma regions. Samples came from patients with localized non-small cell lung adenocarcinoma. TCRdb re-called the PCR reads with MiXCR, one entry per CDR3 protein. The table records fewer than 25,000 distinct CDR3 sequences, around half of them present only once. Germline CDR1 and CDR2: KGHSH and LQKENI. The CDR3 contains 13 residues. The rearrangement joins TRBV18 to TRBJ2-1, with D tentatively TRBD2 (5 bases). The J call may be mistaken, given a closer DNA end match to TRBJ2-7. The receptor was isolated from a female donor with lung adenocarcinoma. The CD4 and CD8 labels of this study may be unreliable. Sequenced: CD8+ T cells from the center of a lung tumor. This CDR3 reads CASSPGVNYEQYF. In nucleotides, the CDR3 is TGTGCCAGCTCACCCGGGGTCAATTACGAGCAGTACTTC.